One T cell receptor (beta chain) is described in this entry. The sample is drawn from a study of T cell responses to AZD1222 COVID-19 vaccine. The V end was cut by 5 bases, the J end by 4 bases, with 17 bases between. The length of the CDR3 is 16 residues. Germline V gene lookup returns CDR1 SEHNR and CDR2 FQNEAQ (reference sequence). Using immunoSEQ multiplex PCR, the repertoire was profiled, and TCRdb retains in-frame clones only, with some absent. The top ten hold under 9% of the sample, which has some 90,000 clones, approximately 83% seen once. The TCR was taken from an adult in good health. Material: peripheral blood, obtained on day 0 of AZD1222 vaccination. J is TRBJ1-4 and V is TRBV7-9; D is uncertain. CDR3 sequence reads: CASSGVMGSVNEKLFF. The CDR3 nucleotides are TGTGCCAGCAGCGGAGTAATGGGGTCGGTTAATGAAAAACTGTTTTTT.